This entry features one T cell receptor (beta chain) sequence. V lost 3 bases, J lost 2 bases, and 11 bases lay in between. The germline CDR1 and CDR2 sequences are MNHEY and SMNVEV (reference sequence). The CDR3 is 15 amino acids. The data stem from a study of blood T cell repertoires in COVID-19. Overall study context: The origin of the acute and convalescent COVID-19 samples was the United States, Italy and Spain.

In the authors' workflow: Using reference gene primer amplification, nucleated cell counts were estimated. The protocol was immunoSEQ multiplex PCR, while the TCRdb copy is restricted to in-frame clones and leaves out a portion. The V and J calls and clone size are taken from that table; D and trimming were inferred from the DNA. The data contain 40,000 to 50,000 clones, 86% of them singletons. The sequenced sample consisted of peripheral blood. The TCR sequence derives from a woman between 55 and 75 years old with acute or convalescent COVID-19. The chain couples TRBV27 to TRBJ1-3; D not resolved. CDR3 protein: CASSLVSTPGNTIYF. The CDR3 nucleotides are TGTGCCAGCAGTTTGGTCAGTACCCCTGGAAACACCATATATTTT.